Listed below are T cell receptor beta chains from one sample, sequenced in a study of OX40 agonist ivuxolimab in advanced cancers. Profiling relied on immunoSEQ multiplex PCR, and the TCRdb table lists in-frame clones only, not all of them. Here the sample spans 55,000 to 90,000 clones, approximately 85% being singletons. Specimen: CD4+ or CD8+ T cells sorted from blood, collected in a trial of the OX40 agonist ivuxolimab. The origin of the receptors is an adult with an advanced solid tumor such as melanoma, head and neck, liver or kidney cancer. Each CDR3 is given with its conserved first and last residue. Each record gives: CDR3 protein, CDR3 DNA, D gene, V gene, J gene. A D gene is named only where the DNA matches it firmly.

CDR3 protein: CASSLWPQINNEQFF; CDR3 DNA: TGTGCCAGCAGCTTGTGGCCACAGATTAACAATGAGCAGTTCTTC; D gene: .; V gene: TRBV5-6; J gene: TRBJ2-1
CDR3 protein: CASRSGTGDTGELFF; CDR3 DNA: TGTGCCAGCAGATCCGGGACAGGGGACACCGGGGAGCTGTTTTTT; D gene: TRBD1; V gene: TRBV28; J gene: TRBJ2-2
CDR3 protein: CAWSLLAGSYEQYF; CDR3 DNA: TGTGCCTGGAGTTTGCTGGCGGGCTCCTACGAGCAGTACTTC; D gene: .; V gene: TRBV30; J gene: TRBJ2-7
CDR3 protein: CATSRDVSTQETQYF; CDR3 DNA: TGTGCCACCAGCAGAGATGTGAGCACCCAAGAGACCCAGTACTTC; D gene: .; V gene: TRBV15; J gene: TRBJ2-5
CDR3 protein: CASSSTGYNSPLHF; CDR3 DNA: TGTGCCAGCAGCTCTACAGGGTATAATTCACCCCTCCACTTT; D gene: .; V gene: TRBV13; J gene: TRBJ1-6
CDR3 protein: CASSEPQGYGYTF; CDR3 DNA: TGTGCCAGCAGTGAACCACAGGGCTATGGCTACACCTTC; D gene: .; V gene: TRBV6-1; J gene: TRBJ1-2
CDR3 protein: CASSIPRTGGNYGYTF; CDR3 DNA: TGTGCCAGTAGTATCCCTCGGACAGGGGGTAACTATGGCTACACCTTC; D gene: TRBD1; V gene: TRBV19; J gene: TRBJ1-2
CDR3 protein: CATRKGGKTDTQYF; CDR3 DNA: TGTGCCACCCGAAAAGGGGGCAAGACAGATACGCAGTATTTT; D gene: TRBD1; V gene: TRBV13; J gene: TRBJ2-3
CDR3 protein: CASSSKTGLAGGRGTDTQYF; CDR3 DNA: TGTGCCAGCAGTTCTAAGACGGGACTAGCGGGAGGGCGAGGCACAGATACGCAGTATTTT; D gene: TRBD2; V gene: TRBV28; J gene: TRBJ2-3
CDR3 protein: CASSNTGVNGELFF; CDR3 DNA: TGTGCCAGCAGTAACACAGGGGTGAACGGGGAGCTGTTTTTT; D gene: TRBD1; V gene: TRBV27; J gene: TRBJ2-2
CDR3 protein: CASSQGNTGELFF; CDR3 DNA: TGTGCCAGCTCACAGGGAAACACCGGGGAGCTGTTTTTT; D gene: .; V gene: TRBV18; J gene: TRBJ2-2